This is a list of T cell receptor beta chains from one sample in a study of blood T cell repertoires in COVID-19. TCRdb's table, derived via immunoSEQ multiplex PCR, lists solely in-frame clones and lacks some. The table includes over 110,000 clones, 84% detected once. Sequencing was performed on PBMCs or T cells enriched from blood (not recorded which). These receptors came from a man aged 45-60 years in a cohort exposed to, infected with or recovered from COVID-19 (not recorded which). The CDR3 runs from the conserved cysteine through the conserved F or W. D genes are given only for firm matches. Rows may omit the clone size; those that give it use once, few, many or a size class.

clone_size | j_call | v_call | d_call | cdr3_aa | cdr3_nt
once | TRBJ2-1 | TRBV10-2 | TRBD2 | CASSGLGEGGWNEQFF | TGCGCCAGCAGTGGCCTAGGGGAGGGCGGGTGGAATGAGCAGTTCTTC
. | TRBJ1-6 | TRBV3-1/TRBV3-2 | . | CASSQTGKYNSPLHF | TGTGCCAGCAGCCAAACAGGGAAGTATAATTCACCCCTCCACTTT
. | TRBJ1-5 | TRBV10-3 | . | CAPGWSNQPQHF | TGTGCCCCGGGGTGGAGCAATCAGCCCCAGCATTTT
. | TRBJ2-7 | TRBV6-6 | TRBD2 | CASSSGGANEQYF | TGTGCCAGCAGCAGCGGGGGGGCCAACGAGCAGTACTTC
. | TRBJ1-5 | TRBV24-1 | . | CATSREVDQPQHF | TGTGCCACCAGTCGAGAAGTCGATCAGCCCCAGCATTTT
. | TRBJ1-6 | TRBV5-4 | . | CASSLDTGTNSPLHF | TGTGCCAGCAGCTTGGATACAGGAACAAATTCACCCCTCCACTTT
. | TRBJ2-3 | TRBV5-1 | TRBD2 | CASSLALAGETDTQYF | TGCGCCAGCAGCTTGGCGCTAGCGGGAGAGACAGATACGCAGTATTTT
. | TRBJ2-2 | TRBV4-1 | TRBD2 | CASSQVGGLARSTGELFF | TGCGCCAGCAGCCAAGTAGGGGGACTAGCGAGGAGCACCGGGGAGCTGTTTTTT
once | TRBJ2-7 | TRBV7-2 | TRBD2 | CASSLRLAGEQYF | TGTGCCAGCAGCTTACGACTAGCGGGCGAGCAGTACTTC
. | TRBJ1-1 | TRBV12-3/TRBV12-4 | . | CASSLGSNTEAFF | TGTGCCAGCAGTTTGGGCTCTAACACTGAAGCTTTCTTT
. | TRBJ1-4 | TRBV7-8 | . | CASSLGQTVSNEKLFF | TGTGCCAGCAGCTTAGGACAGACAGTTTCTAATGAAAAACTGTTTTTT
. | TRBJ2-3 | TRBV7-2 | TRBD2 | CASSLLASGGKSTDTQYF | TGTGCCAGCAGCTTATTGGCTAGCGGGGGAAAAAGCACAGATACGCAGTATTTT
once | TRBJ2-1 | TRBV7-9 | TRBD1 | CASSLVGGDEQFF | TGTGCCAGCAGCTTAGTAGGGGGCGATGAGCAGTTCTTC
. | TRBJ1-2 | TRBV20-1 | . | CSAPSGYTF | TGCAGTGCCCCGTCGGGCTACACCTTC
. | TRBJ2-1 | TRBV7-9 | TRBD2 | CAGLAGGSYNEQFF | TGTGCCGGCTTAGCGGGGGGCTCCTACAATGAGCAGTTCTTC
. | TRBJ2-6 | TRBV28 | . | CASSPPSGANVLTF | TGTGCCAGCAGTCCTCCCTCTGGGGCCAACGTCCTGACTTTC
. | TRBJ1-2 | TRBV2 | TRBD1 | CASRQGPYGYTF | TGTGCCTCCAGACAGGGGCCTTATGGCTACACCTTC
. | TRBJ2-7 | TRBV18 | . | CASSQWASDEQYF | TGTGCCAGCTCCCAATGGGCTAGCGACGAGCAGTACTTC
. | TRBJ1-2 | TRBV28 | . | CASEALYGYTF | TGTGCCAGCGAGGCCCTCTATGGCTACACCTTC
. | TRBJ1-3 | TRBV6-5 | . | CASRRDTVGNTIYF | TGTGCCAGCAGGCGGGATACGGTCGGAAACACCATATATTTT
. | TRBJ1-5 | TRBV2 | TRBD1 | CAGRADRVEQPQHF | TGTGCCGGCCGGGCGGACAGGGTCGAACAGCCCCAGCATTTT
. | TRBJ2-7 | TRBV23-1 | . | CASSQKGYEQYF | TGCGCCAGCAGTCAAAAGGGGTACGAGCAGTACTTC
. | TRBJ2-1 | TRBV28 | TRBD2 | CASSFGLAGLWEYNEQFF | TGTGCCAGCAGTTTTGGACTAGCGGGACTGTGGGAATACAATGAGCAGTTCTTC
. | TRBJ2-2 | TRBV7-2 | . | CASRPLRATGELFF | TGTGCCAGCAGACCTTTGAGGGCCACCGGGGAGCTGTTTTTT
. | TRBJ1-4 | TRBV5-4 | . | CASSLGSGATNEKLFF | TGTGCCAGCAGCTTGGGGTCAGGGGCAACTAATGAAAAACTGTTTTTT
. | TRBJ1-4 | TRBV7-2 | . | CASSLLASTNEKLFF | TGTGCCAGCAGCTTACTAGCGTCAACTAATGAAAAACTGTTTTTT
. | TRBJ1-2 | TRBV18 | TRBD1 | CASSPTGEQYGYTF | TGTGCCAGCTCACCGACAGGGGAGCAGTATGGCTACACCTTC
. | TRBJ2-2 | TRBV10-3 | . | CASSVSTDTGELFF | TGTGCCTCTTCCGTCTCGACAGACACCGGGGAGCTGTTTTTT
. | TRBJ1-1 | TRBV5-6 | . | CASSLAPFGANTEAFF | TGTGCCAGCAGCCTCGCCCCCTTTGGGGCGAACACTGAAGCTTTCTTT
. | TRBJ1-5 | TRBV12-2 | . | CASRLGSGQPQHF | TGTGCAAGTCGCTTAGGTTCCGGTCAGCCCCAGCATTTT
. | TRBJ1-4 | TRBV6-2/TRBV6-3 | TRBD1 | CASSLGDRRVVGLFF | TGTGCCAGCAGTTTGGGGGACAGGAGGGTCGTAGGACTGTTTTTT
. | TRBJ1-2 | TRBV28 | . | CASRQGSHNYGYTF | TGTGCCAGCAGACAGGGCTCCCATAACTATGGCTACACCTTC
. | TRBJ1-1 | TRBV6-4 | . | CASSDSGRTEAFF | TGTGCCAGCAGTGACTCGGGGAGGACTGAAGCTTTCTTT
once | TRBJ2-1 | TRBV6-5 | TRBD2 | CASSLLSGRAHEQFF | TGTGCCAGCAGCCTCCTTAGCGGGAGGGCCCATGAGCAGTTCTTC
. | TRBJ2-1 | TRBV24-1 | TRBD1 | CATSEQGAGNEQFF | TGTGCCACCAGTGAACAGGGGGCAGGGAATGAGCAGTTCTTC
. | TRBJ1-1 | TRBV5-1 | TRBD1 | CASSQGAGTEAFF | TGCGCCAGCTCGCAGGGGGCGGGCACTGAAGCTTTCTTT
. | TRBJ2-7 | TRBV5-1 | TRBD1 | CASSLYGQGYEQYF | TGCGCCAGCAGCTTGTATGGACAGGGGTACGAGCAGTACTTC
. | TRBJ2-3 | TRBV5-1 | . | CASSSAADTQYF | TGCGCCAGCAGCTCCGCAGCAGATACGCAGTATTTT
. | TRBJ2-1 | TRBV10-1 | . | CASSDAYSYNEQFF | TGCGCCAGCAGTGACGCCTACTCCTACAATGAGCAGTTCTTC
. | TRBJ2-1 | TRBV7-2 | TRBD2 | CASSLDGLAGGYYNEQFF | TGTGCCAGCAGCTTAGACGGACTAGCGGGGGGATACTACAATGAGCAGTTCTTC
. | TRBJ1-1 | TRBV6-6 | TRBD1 | CASRQGRWTEAFF | TGTGCCAGCAGACAGGGGCGCTGGACTGAAGCTTTCTTT
. | TRBJ1-2 | TRBV27 | . | CASSLRVKDYGYTF | TGTGCCAGCAGCCTCAGGGTAAAGGACTATGGCTACACCTTC
. | TRBJ1-6 | TRBV11-2 | . | CASSLEAWVQNSPLHF | TGTGCCAGCAGCTTAGAAGCGTGGGTTCAGAATTCACCCCTCCACTTT
few | TRBJ1-4 | TRBV4-3 | TRBD1 | CASSQGPGQGPEKLFF | TGCGCCAGCAGCCAGGGCCCGGGACAGGGACCCGAAAAACTGTTTTTT
. | TRBJ2-2 | TRBV7-2 | . | CASSLTSSGELFF | TGTGCCAGCAGCTTAACTAGCTCCGGGGAGCTGTTTTTT
. | TRBJ2-2 | TRBV11-3 | TRBD2 | CASSPRLADTGELFF | TGTGCCAGCAGCCCCCGACTAGCGGATACCGGGGAGCTGTTTTTT
few | TRBJ1-2 | TRBV2 | . | CASSEITSYGYTF | TGTGCCAGCAGTGAAATCACCAGCTATGGCTACACCTTC
few | TRBJ2-3 | TRBV18 | . | CASSPPMLADTQYF | TGTGCCAGCTCACCACCGATGCTAGCAGATACGCAGTATTTT
. | TRBJ1-1 | TRBV9 | . | CASSVGSGAGNTEAFF | TGTGCCAGCAGCGTAGGTTCGGGAGCGGGGAACACTGAAGCTTTCTTT
. | TRBJ1-5 | TRBV2 | . | CATEGDSNQPQHF | TGTGCCACCGAGGGTGATAGCAATCAGCCCCAGCATTTT